One sample yielded the 21 T cell receptor beta chains listed below, sequenced in a study of T cells in Graves' hyperthyroidism and ophthalmopathy. Amplification of TCR beta CDR3 regions was performed using RNA transcripts as template. First-round RT-PCR of the TCR CDR3 relied on the HTBI primer set. TCRdb itself ran the multiplex PCR reads through MiXCR, one entry per CDR3 protein. The table shows roughly 400,000 distinct CDR3 sequences, with approximately 25% occurring only once. Sequences were obtained from blood. The receptors stem from a man between 50 and 59 years old with Graves' hyperthyroidism.

This clonotype was seen only a few times. The chain carries TRBV5-1 and TRBJ2-7; tentatively, D is TRBD2 (7 bases). Trimming stripped 3 bases from V and 3 bases from J, with 13 bases between. The germline gives CDR1 SGHRS, CDR2 YFSETQ. The CDR3 length is 14 residues. The chain's CDR3 is CASSYLGGVYEQYF. The CDR3 nucleotides read TGCGCCAGCAGCTACTTAGGGGGGGTCTACGAGCAGTACTTC. Filled out from reference TRBV5-1 and TRBJ2-7, the complete variable domain reads KAGVTQTPRYLIKTRGQQVTLSCSPISGHRSVSWYQQTPGQGLQFLFEYFSETQRNKGNFPGRFSGRQFSNSRSEMNVSTLELGDSALYLCASSYLGGVYEQYFGPGTRLTVT.

This chain links TRBV5-1 with TRBJ1-1; no firm D call. The V and J ends lost 4 bases and 1 base respectively, with 8 bases between them. The germline V gene encodes CDR1 SGHRS and CDR2 YFSETQ. The CDR3 sequence is 13 residues long. The CDR3 DNA is TGCGCCAGCAGCATACAGAGGAACACTGAAGCTTTCTTT. Its protein product is CASSIQRNTEAFF.

The rearrangement uses TRBV5-1 and TRBJ2-4, with D perhaps given as TRBD1 or TRBD2 (5 bases each). CDR3 size: 11 residues. Germline V lookup: CDR1 SGHRS, CDR2 YFSETQ. The germline V and J ends were trimmed by 4 bases and 15 bases, with 14 bases remaining between them. The CDR3 sequence is CASSNRDRPYF. Written as DNA, the CDR3 is TGCGCCAGCAGCAACCGGGACCGTCCGTACTTC.

The chain joins TRBV28 to TRBJ1-2, with D perhaps TRBD1 (5 bases). V was pared by 6 bases and J by 3 bases, with 17 bases between. Germline CDR1 and CDR2: MDHEN and SYDVKM. The CDR3 runs to 15 residues. The CDR3 coding sequence is TGTGCCAGCAGCTCACCCCGCAGGGCGCACTATGGCTACACCTTC. Protein sequence: CASSSPRRAHYGYTF.

The V and J genes are TRBV3-1 and TRBJ1-1; 9 bases agree with TRBD1. The CDR3 extends over 15 amino acids. J lost 4 bases, V lost 3 bases, and 6 bases had no gene match. Germline assignment: CDR1 LGHDT and CDR2 YNNKEL (reference sequence). DNA for the CDR3: TGTGCCAGCAGCCAGGTGGACAGGGGCTTCACTGAAGCTTTCTTT. This codes for CASSQVDRGFTEAFF.

This clonotype appeared many times. The chain couples TRBV11-2 to TRBJ1-5; D may be TRBD1 (6 bases). The CDR3 contains 15 residues. Germline V lookup: CDR1 SGHAT, CDR2 FQNNGV. With 0 bases removed from V and 3 bases from J, the gap between germline ends came to 9 bases. The CDR3 loop reads CASSLDGQFNQPQHF. CDR3 nucleotide sequence: TGTGCCAGCAGCTTAGATGGACAGTTCAATCAGCCCCAGCATTTT.

This clonotype was seen many times. The chain employs TRBV7-3 and TRBJ2-1; tentatively, D is TRBD2 (5 bases). Germline loops: CDR1 SGHTA, CDR2 FQGTGA. The CDR3 consists of 15 residues. Trimming pared 5 bases from V and 0 bases from J, leaving 11 bases between. CDR3 in amino acids: CASSPRVSSYNEQFF. CDR3 bases: TGTGCCAGCAGCCCGCGGGTCAGCTCCTACAATGAGCAGTTCTTC.

This clonotype was picked up a small number of times. This sequence joins TRBV7-2 and TRBJ2-7; D remains ambiguous. There are 17 residues in the CDR3. Germline values: CDR1 SGHTA, CDR2 FQGNSA. V was shortened by 6 bases and J by 5 bases, with 26 bases between the two germline ends. The CDR3 DNA follows: TGTGCCAGCAGTTACTCGATCCTCCCCAGAGTGATCCACGAGCAGTACTTC. As protein: CASSYSILPRVIHEQYF.

V gene TRBV12-3 or TRBV12-4 combines with J gene TRBJ1-2; D not certain. This CDR3 comprises 13 residues. V was cut by 6 bases and J by 4 bases, with 12 bases left in between. In DNA form, the CDR3 reads TGTGCCAGCAGCGGACGAGGAGCCTATGGCTACACCTTC. It codes for CASSGRGAYGYTF.

The chain carries TRBV9 and TRBJ2-1; TRBD2 matches at 8 bases. With V trimmed by 0 bases and J by 0 bases, 8 bases remained unmatched. This CDR3 has 18 amino acids. The germline V gene has CDR1 SGDLS and CDR2 YYNGEE. CDR3 protein: CASSVVAGGPSSYNEQFF. The DNA for the CDR3 is TGTGCCAGCAGCGTAGTCGCGGGAGGCCCAAGCTCCTACAATGAGCAGTTCTTC.

This chain uses TRBV7-2 with TRBJ1-2; D gene ambiguous. Per the germline V gene, CDR1 is SGHTA and CDR2 is FQGNSA. V lost 5 bases to trimming and J lost 3 bases, with 10 bases between them. The CDR3 sequence is 13 residues long. CDR3 region: CASSRGRDYGYTF. The CDR3 DNA is TGTGCCAGCAGCCGCGGAAGGGACTATGGCTACACCTTC.

This rearrangement joins TRBV5-1 to TRBJ2-3, with TRBD2 matching over 7 bases. Germline V gene lookup returns CDR1 SGHRS and CDR2 YFSETQ. The V gene end was trimmed by 0 bases and the J gene end by 0 bases; junction bases not matched to a gene: 13. The length of the CDR3 is 19 residues. The CDR3 region is CASSLVGGIAGTSTDTQYF. The CDR3 nucleotides read TGCGCCAGCAGCTTGGTCGGCGGAATAGCGGGCACTAGCACAGATACGCAGTATTTT. Combining the CDR3 with reference TRBV5-1 and TRBJ2-3 gives the whole variable domain KAGVTQTPRYLIKTRGQQVTLSCSPISGHRSVSWYQQTPGQGLQFLFEYFSETQRNKGNFPGRFSGRQFSNSRSEMNVSTLELGDSALYLCASSLVGGIAGTSTDTQYFGPGTRLTVL.

The rearrangement links TRBV5-1 to TRBJ1-1, with no clear D. The CDR3 extends over 17 amino acids. The V gene's germline CDR1 is SGHRS and CDR2 YFSETQ. Trimming left V 0 bases short and J 0 bases short, with 15 bases between. The DNA of the CDR3 is TGCGCCAGCAGCTTGGACTTGTTGGCACGGATGAACACTGAAGCTTTCTTT. Protein: CASSLDLLARMNTEAFF.

The J gene is TRBJ1-1, the V gene TRBV29-1; no clear D. This CDR3 contains 12 residues. Trimming left V 6 bases short and J 0 bases short, with 8 bases between. From germline, CDR1 is SQVTM and CDR2 ANQGSEA. The CDR3, as DNA: TGCAGCGTGTTTACAGTGAACACTGAAGCTTTCTTT. Its protein product is CSVFTVNTEAFF.

The chain links TRBV29-1 to TRBJ2-1; D gene ambiguous. The ends were cut back, 2 bases at V and 4 bases at J, with 3 bases in the middle. The CDR3 has 11 residues. Germline-derived CDR1 and CDR2 are SQVTM and ANQGSEA. The CDR3 nucleotides are TGCAGCGTTGAAAATTACAATGAGCAGTTCTTC. It yields the protein CSVENYNEQFF.

This clonotype appeared many times. This chain uses TRBV7-2 with TRBJ2-1; 14 bases agree with TRBD2. J lost 8 bases, V lost 1 base, and 4 bases had no gene match. CDR3 size: 16 residues. Germline CDR1 and CDR2: SGHTA and FQGNSA. The CDR3 DNA sequence: TGTGCCAGCAGCTTAGAGGGACTAGCGGGAGATGATGAGCAGTTCTTC. Amino acids: CASSLEGLAGDDEQFF.

The chain combines TRBV24-1 with TRBJ2-1, with D possibly matching TRBD2 (6 bases). Per germline, CDR1 KGHDR and CDR2 SFDVKD. The V gene lost 2 bases and the J gene lost 8 bases, with 15 bases spanning the gap. The length of the CDR3 is 15 residues. In DNA, the CDR3 is TGTGCCACCAGTGATTCCGGGAGCAGGCCGTATGAGCAGTTCTTC. Its protein is CATSDSGSRPYEQFF.

CDR3 sequence (DNA): TGTGCCATCAGTGAGGGGGTGGCTAGCGGGAAATTCGAGCAGTACTTC. This codes for CAISEGVASGKFEQYF. The gene calls are TRBV10-3 and TRBJ2-7; 9 nucleotides align to TRBD2. Germline assignment: CDR1 ENHRY and CDR2 SYGVKD. The CDR3 length is 16 residues. V shed 2 bases, J shed 6 bases, and the junction held 11 bases outside the gene matches.

This chain joins TRBV13 and TRBJ2-5; D is uncertain. Germline V gene sequence: CDR1 PRHDT, CDR2 FYEKMQ (reference sequence). The CDR3 length is 13 residues. With 6 bases removed from V and 2 bases from J, the gap between germline ends came to 10 bases. Here the CDR3 reads CASRQRRQETQYF. In DNA, the CDR3 is TGTGCCAGCAGACAGCGCCGACAAGAGACCCAGTACTTC.

The chain joins TRBV20-1 to TRBJ2-7, with 10 nucleotides matching TRBD2. V was pared by 3 bases and J by 6 bases, with 11 bases of the junction left unmatched. Germline V CDR1 and CDR2: DFQATT, SNEGSKA (reference sequence). There are 15 residues in the CDR3. CDR3 bases: TGCAGTGCTAGGGCGGGGCCTAGCGGGAGTGCCGAGCAGTACTTC. It translates to CSARAGPSGSAEQYF.

V gene TRBV2 combines with J gene TRBJ2-3; 8 nucleotides line up with TRBD2. Germline CDR1 reads SNHLY; CDR2 reads FYNNEI. The CDR3 runs 14 residues. V lost 6 bases, J lost 4 bases, and 6 bases stayed unmatched. The CDR3 loop is CASRGSTSADTQYF. CDR3 coding DNA: TGTGCCAGCAGGGGGTCGACTAGCGCAGATACGCAGTATTTT. Supplemented by reference TRBV2 and TRBJ2-3, the full variable domain reads EPEVTQTPSHQVTQMGQEVILRCVPISNHLYFYWYRQILGQKVEFLVSFYNNEISEKSEIFDDQFSVERPDGSNFTLKIRSTKLEDSAMYFCASRGSTSADTQYFGPGTRLTVL.